This TCR beta chain was obtained from a study of cytomegalovirus exposure and HLA in healthy donors. Study background: Some 85 million unique TCRs from HLA-typed donors were held in an early data release.

The junction had 10 bases not matched to a gene; V was cut back by 4 bases and J by 1 base. Germline V gene lookup returns CDR1 SGHNT and CDR2 YYREEE (reference sequence). The CDR3 spans 16 residues. The PCR ran on 60 Vbeta and 13 Jbeta primers. Sequencing used immunoSEQ multiplex PCR; TCRdb keeps in-frame clones, though not all of them. The sample holds approximately 200,000 clones, 70% to 80% seen once. The sample consisted of PBMCs. The receptor was isolated from a girl aged 2-10 years in good health and CMV-seronegative. The gene calls are TRBV5-4 and TRBJ1-1; TRBD1 matches at 7 bases. The CDR3 region has the DNA TGTGCCAGCAGCCTAATTGACAGGGCCCAGAACACTGAAGCTTTCTTT. As protein: CASSLIDRAQNTEAFF.